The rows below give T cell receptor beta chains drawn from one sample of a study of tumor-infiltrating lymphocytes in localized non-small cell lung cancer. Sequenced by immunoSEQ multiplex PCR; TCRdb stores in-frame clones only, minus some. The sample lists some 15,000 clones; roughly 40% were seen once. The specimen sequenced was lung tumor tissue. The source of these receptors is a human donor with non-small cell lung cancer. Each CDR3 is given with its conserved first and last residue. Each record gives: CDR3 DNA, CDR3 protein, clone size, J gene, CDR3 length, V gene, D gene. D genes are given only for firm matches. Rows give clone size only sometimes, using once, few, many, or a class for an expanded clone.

cdr3_nt: TGTGCCAGCAGCGCGGACAGTTACTATGGCTACACCTTC; cdr3_aa: CASSADSYYGYTF; clone_size: few; j_call: TRBJ1-2; cdr3_length: 13; v_call: TRBV9; d_call: -
cdr3_nt: TGTGCCAGCACCGTGGGTCGCTCTGGGGCCAACGTCCTGACTTTC; cdr3_aa: CASTVGRSGANVLTF; clone_size: -; j_call: TRBJ2-6; cdr3_length: 15; v_call: TRBV6-6; d_call: -
cdr3_nt: TGTGCCAGCAGCGGAGAGGGCCGGACGGCTAATTCACCCCTCCACTTT; cdr3_aa: CASSGEGRTANSPLHF; clone_size: -; j_call: TRBJ1-6; cdr3_length: 16; v_call: TRBV9; d_call: -
cdr3_nt: TGTGCCAGCAGCGTAGGTGGGGGGGGAGAGACCCAGTACTTC; cdr3_aa: CASSVGGGGETQYF; clone_size: -; j_call: TRBJ2-5; cdr3_length: 14; v_call: TRBV9; d_call: TRBD2
cdr3_nt: TGTGCCAGCAGCTATCTCTACGAGCAGTACTTC; cdr3_aa: CASSYLYEQYF; clone_size: -; j_call: TRBJ2-7; cdr3_length: 11; v_call: TRBV5-4; d_call: -
cdr3_nt: TGTGCCATCACTCCTGGGCGGGGCAACAATGAGCAGTTCTTC; cdr3_aa: CAITPGRGNNEQFF; clone_size: -; j_call: TRBJ2-1; cdr3_length: 14; v_call: TRBV10-3; d_call: -
cdr3_nt: TGTGCCAGCAGCTTAAATCAGGGGGCCTCTGAAGCTTTCTTT; cdr3_aa: CASSLNQGASEAFF; clone_size: many; j_call: TRBJ1-1; cdr3_length: 14; v_call: TRBV11-1; d_call: TRBD1
cdr3_nt: TGTGCCAGCAGTTTTAGAGGACAGAGGGGCTACACCTTC; cdr3_aa: CASSFRGQRGYTF; clone_size: -; j_call: TRBJ1-2; cdr3_length: 13; v_call: TRBV27; d_call: -
cdr3_nt: TGTGCCACCACCCTTGACAGCCTCAATCAGCCCCAGCATTTT; cdr3_aa: CATTLDSLNQPQHF; clone_size: -; j_call: TRBJ1-5; cdr3_length: 14; v_call: TRBV2; d_call: -
cdr3_nt: TGTGCCAGCAGCTCCGGGCACTACAATGAGCAGTTCTTC; cdr3_aa: CASSSGHYNEQFF; clone_size: -; j_call: TRBJ2-1; cdr3_length: 13; v_call: TRBV7-8; d_call: -
cdr3_nt: TGTGCCAGCAGCTTAGCCCGGGACGGCAATCAGCCCCAGCATTTT; cdr3_aa: CASSLARDGNQPQHF; clone_size: few; j_call: TRBJ1-5; cdr3_length: 15; v_call: TRBV7-9; d_call: -
cdr3_nt: TGTGCCAGCAGTCCCCGGGGTAGCGGGGTCTTTACGGAGACCCAGTACTTC; cdr3_aa: CASSPRGSGVFTETQYF; clone_size: -; j_call: TRBJ2-5; cdr3_length: 17; v_call: TRBV7-2; d_call: TRBD2
cdr3_nt: TGTGCCCAGCGGGGCGGCAATCAGCCCCAGCATTTT; cdr3_aa: CAQRGGNQPQHF; clone_size: -; j_call: TRBJ1-5; cdr3_length: 12; v_call: TRBV11-2; d_call: -
cdr3_nt: TGTGCCAGCAATACTAACACTGAAGCTTTCTTT; cdr3_aa: CASNTNTEAFF; clone_size: few; j_call: TRBJ1-1; cdr3_length: 11; v_call: TRBV19; d_call: -
cdr3_nt: TGTGCCATCAGTCATACAGGGCTCGCTAATGAAAAACTGTTTTTT; cdr3_aa: CAISHTGLANEKLFF; clone_size: many; j_call: TRBJ1-4; cdr3_length: 15; v_call: TRBV10-3; d_call: -
cdr3_nt: TGTGCCACCAGCAGAGATAAGGACAGATCCTACGAGCAGTACTTC; cdr3_aa: CATSRDKDRSYEQYF; clone_size: -; j_call: TRBJ2-7; cdr3_length: 15; v_call: TRBV15; d_call: -
cdr3_nt: TGTGCCAGCAGGAGAACTAGCGGGGGGTACACAGATACGCAGTATTTT; cdr3_aa: CASRRTSGGYTDTQYF; clone_size: few; j_call: TRBJ2-3; cdr3_length: 16; v_call: TRBV5-4; d_call: TRBD2
cdr3_nt: TGTGCCACGTCAAGCGGAAACTATAATTCACCCCTCCACTTT; cdr3_aa: CATSSGNYNSPLHF; clone_size: few; j_call: TRBJ1-6; cdr3_length: 14; v_call: TRBV19; d_call: -
cdr3_nt: TGTGCCAGCAGGCCGGGGGGGCCGACAGATACGCAGTATTTT; cdr3_aa: CASRPGGPTDTQYF; clone_size: -; j_call: TRBJ2-3; cdr3_length: 14; v_call: TRBV7-3; d_call: TRBD2
cdr3_nt: TGTGCCAGCACCCCTATACCGGGAGTGCAGTACTTC; cdr3_aa: CASTPIPGVQYF; clone_size: -; j_call: TRBJ2-7; cdr3_length: 12; v_call: TRBV6-5; d_call: -
cdr3_nt: TGTGCCATCAGCGGGACCAGCAATCAGCCCCAGCATTTT; cdr3_aa: CAISGTSNQPQHF; clone_size: -; j_call: TRBJ1-5; cdr3_length: 13; v_call: TRBV10-3; d_call: -
cdr3_nt: TGTGCCAGCAGCTTGGGAAGGTATAGCAATCAGCCCCAGCATTTT; cdr3_aa: CASSLGRYSNQPQHF; clone_size: -; j_call: TRBJ1-5; cdr3_length: 15; v_call: TRBV5-6; d_call: -
cdr3_nt: TGTGCCAGCAGTTACACCGCGGGGGGCGGGGAGACCCAGTACTTC; cdr3_aa: CASSYTAGGGETQYF; clone_size: -; j_call: TRBJ2-5; cdr3_length: 15; v_call: TRBV6-5; d_call: TRBD2
cdr3_nt: TGTGCCAGCAGCCCGCCCCTTCGACGGGAGACCCAGTACTTC; cdr3_aa: CASSPPLRRETQYF; clone_size: -; j_call: TRBJ2-5; cdr3_length: 14; v_call: TRBV7-6; d_call: -
cdr3_nt: TGTGCCAGCAGCTCCCCCGGGACTAGCGGGGGGCAAGAGACCCAGTACTTC; cdr3_aa: CASSSPGTSGGQETQYF; clone_size: -; j_call: TRBJ2-5; cdr3_length: 17; v_call: TRBV7-9; d_call: TRBD2
cdr3_nt: TGTGCCAGCAGCTCGCAACTCCAGCCTAATTCACCCCTCCACTTT; cdr3_aa: CASSSQLQPNSPLHF; clone_size: -; j_call: TRBJ1-6; cdr3_length: 15; v_call: TRBV9; d_call: -
cdr3_nt: TGTGCCACCCTGACGGGGGTGGAGACCCAGTACTTC; cdr3_aa: CATLTGVETQYF; clone_size: -; j_call: TRBJ2-5; cdr3_length: 12; v_call: TRBV2; d_call: -
cdr3_nt: TGTGCCAGCAGCCCGTTAGCGGGGGGGTCGGGAGAGACCCAGTACTTC; cdr3_aa: CASSPLAGGSGETQYF; clone_size: -; j_call: TRBJ2-5; cdr3_length: 16; v_call: TRBV7-6; d_call: TRBD2
cdr3_nt: TGTGCCAGCAATACTCCCAGCCACTACAATGAGCAGTTCTTC; cdr3_aa: CASNTPSHYNEQFF; clone_size: -; j_call: TRBJ2-1; cdr3_length: 14; v_call: TRBV28; d_call: -
cdr3_nt: TGTGCCAGCACCATTGCAGGGCCGGTGAACACTGAAGCTTTCTTT; cdr3_aa: CASTIAGPVNTEAFF; clone_size: few; j_call: TRBJ1-1; cdr3_length: 15; v_call: TRBV25-1; d_call: -
cdr3_nt: TGTGCCAGCAGCTTGGCTGGGGGGGCTAACACCGGGGAGCTGTTTTTT; cdr3_aa: CASSLAGGANTGELFF; clone_size: -; j_call: TRBJ2-2; cdr3_length: 16; v_call: TRBV5-4; d_call: -
cdr3_nt: TGTGCCAGCAGCCCTATGCGGCAGGGGTCGAAAGAAGCTTTCTTT; cdr3_aa: CASSPMRQGSKEAFF; clone_size: few; j_call: TRBJ1-1; cdr3_length: 15; v_call: TRBV11-1; d_call: -
cdr3_nt: TGTGCCAGCAGCAAGAAAGGGCCTAGCGGGGGCCCCGGGGGGGAGCTGTTTTTT; cdr3_aa: CASSKKGPSGGPGGELFF; clone_size: -; j_call: TRBJ2-2; cdr3_length: 18; v_call: TRBV7-2; d_call: TRBD2
cdr3_nt: TGTGCCAGCAGTTCGTATACAGGCGGGTATGGCTACACCTTC; cdr3_aa: CASSSYTGGYGYTF; clone_size: few; j_call: TRBJ1-2; cdr3_length: 14; v_call: TRBV28; d_call: -
cdr3_nt: TGTGCCAGCAAGACTCGGGTTGGTTATGTGGAGCAGTACTTC; cdr3_aa: CASKTRVGYVEQYF; clone_size: -; j_call: TRBJ2-7; cdr3_length: 14; v_call: TRBV7-2; d_call: -
cdr3_nt: TGTGCCAGCAGCTGGACGCCGGAGCGGGGCTACACCTTC; cdr3_aa: CASSWTPERGYTF; clone_size: once; j_call: TRBJ1-2; cdr3_length: 13; v_call: TRBV6-6; d_call: -
cdr3_nt: TGTGCCAGCAGCAATGGCGGAGCCTACGAGCAGTACTTC; cdr3_aa: CASSNGGAYEQYF; clone_size: -; j_call: TRBJ2-7; cdr3_length: 13; v_call: TRBV7-2; d_call: -
cdr3_nt: TGTGCCAGCTCACCCTTTCAGGGAAGTCGGGACACTGAAGCTTTCTTT; cdr3_aa: CASSPFQGSRDTEAFF; clone_size: medium-sized; j_call: TRBJ1-1; cdr3_length: 16; v_call: TRBV18; d_call: -
cdr3_nt: TGTGCCAGCAGATCCCTCCGGGCGGGGGGGCCAGTATACAATGAGCAGTTCTTC; cdr3_aa: CASRSLRAGGPVYNEQFF; clone_size: -; j_call: TRBJ2-1; cdr3_length: 18; v_call: TRBV5-4; d_call: TRBD2
cdr3_nt: TGTGCCAGCAGCGTGCCGAGCGGGGCGTACAATGAGCAGTTCTTC; cdr3_aa: CASSVPSGAYNEQFF; clone_size: few; j_call: TRBJ2-1; cdr3_length: 15; v_call: TRBV7-8; d_call: TRBD2
cdr3_nt: TGCGCCAGCAGCTTGGAAGGGGTGCGAGCTTTCTTT; cdr3_aa: CASSLEGVRAFF; clone_size: many; j_call: TRBJ1-1; cdr3_length: 12; v_call: TRBV5-1; d_call: -